These 23 T cell receptor beta chains were sequenced from one sample in a study of memory CD4+ T cells and cytomegalovirus serostatus. The sort gate was single viable CD3+CD4+CD8-CD45RO+ cells for memory CD4+ T cells. The protocol was immunoSEQ multiplex PCR, while the TCRdb copy is restricted to in-frame clones and leaves out a portion. The sample includes 60,000 to 70,000 clones, around 82% of them seen just once. Sequences were obtained from memory CD4+ T cells from blood. These receptors originate from an adult in good health and CMV-seronegative. Some clones in this sample may be carry-over from other donors' samples.

The chain uses TRBV19 and TRBJ1-4, with a possible D match to TRBD1 (5 bases). CDR3 length: 16 residues. Trimming pared 6 bases from V and 0 bases from J, leaving 14 bases between. Germline V CDR1 and CDR2: LNHDA, SQIVND (reference sequence). The DNA of the CDR3 is TGTGCCAGTAGCCTCCGGGGCCTTGCAACTAATGAAAAACTGTTTTTT. Its translation: CASSLRGLATNEKLFF.

The chain has TRBV30 and TRBJ1-2; tentatively, D is TRBD1 (6 bases). Trimming removed 2 bases at V and 7 bases at J, with 17 bases between. CDR3 length: 14 amino acids. The germline CDR1 and CDR2 sequences are GTSNPN and SVGIG (reference sequence). In DNA form, the CDR3 reads TGTGCCTGGAGTAATGACAGGCCTCGGGGTGGCTACACCTTC. Its translation: CAWSNDRPRGGYTF.

As for this clone: This clone may be a read error of a much larger clone one base away. The rearrangement joins TRBV2 to TRBJ1-5, with no clear D. There are 14 residues in the CDR3. The V and J ends lost 3 bases and 6 bases respectively, with 12 bases between them. The germline gives CDR1 SNHLY, CDR2 FYNNEI. Here the CDR3 reads CASSDSADGQPQHF. CDR3 sequence (DNA): TGTGCCAGCAGTGACTCGGCCGACGGTCAGCCCCAGCATTTT.

The chain carries TRBV20-1 and TRBJ2-3; TRBD1 might be the D (6 bases). V lost 6 bases, J lost 5 bases, and 9 bases lay in between. Germline V lookup: CDR1 DFQATT, CDR2 SNEGSKA (reference sequence). The CDR3 sequence is 11 residues long. The chain's CDR3 is CSAPGVDTQYF. In DNA form, the CDR3 reads TGCAGTGCCCCAGGGGTAGATACGCAGTATTTT.

The chain combines TRBV6-4 with TRBJ1-2, with D possibly being TRBD1 (6 bases). This CDR3 spans 13 amino acids. The V and J ends lost 6 bases and 5 bases respectively, with 13 bases between them. CDR1 and CDR2 from the germline V gene are MRHNA and SNTAGT. CDR3 loop: CASSREGGYGYTF. CDR3 nucleotide sequence: TGTGCCAGCAGCAGGGAAGGGGGTTATGGCTACACCTTC.

V is TRBV18 and J is TRBJ1-6; 11 positions agree with TRBD1. Germline lookup yields CDR1 KGHSH and CDR2 LQKENI. V shed 2 bases, J shed 7 bases, and the junction held 1 base outside the gene matches. CDR3 length: 15 residues. In DNA form, the CDR3 reads TGTGCCAGCTCACCAGGGACAGGGGGGAATTCACCCCTCCACTTT. Protein: CASSPGTGGNSPLHF. Together with reference TRBV18 and TRBJ1-6, the CDR3 gives the full variable domain: NAGVMQNPRHLVRRRGQEARLRCSPMKGHSHVYWYRQLPEEGLKFMVYLQKENIIDESGMPKERFSAEFPKEGPSILRIQQVVRGDSAAYFCASSPGTGGNSPLHFGNGTRLTVT.

The CDR3 loop is CASSPGVNYEQYF. The CDR3 DNA is TGTGCCAGCAGCCCAGGGGTTAACTACGAGCAGTACTTC. The V call is TRBV7-2, the J call TRBJ2-7; D possibly corresponds to TRBD1 (6 bases). V lost 5 bases and J 3 bases, leaving 11 bases between the germline ends. Germline CDR1 and CDR2: SGHTA and FQGNSA. The CDR3 has 13 residues.

J is TRBJ2-7 and V is TRBV7-2, with 10 bases identical to TRBD2. The V gene end was trimmed by 6 bases and the J gene end by 9 bases; junction bases not matched to a gene: 11. Germline V gene sequence: CDR1 SGHTA, CDR2 FQGNSA. CDR3 length: 14 residues. The CDR3 coding sequence is TGTGCCAGCAGTCAGGGAGCGGGGGGGGCGCGGCAGTACTTC. As protein: CASSQGAGGARQYF.

This clone is a singleton in its sample. The rearrangement uses TRBV7-9 and TRBJ1-4, with 7 bases aligning to TRBD1. The germline gives CDR1 SEHNR, CDR2 FQNEAQ (reference sequence). J gave up 5 bases and V 5 bases, and 14 bases lay outside the gene matches. The CDR3 is made up of 17 amino acids. In nucleotides, the CDR3 is TGTGCCAGCAGCCCAAGACAGGGAGGGAAGTCAAATGAAAAACTGTTTTTT. Residues: CASSPRQGGKSNEKLFF.

This clone was seen only once. The chain couples TRBV5-1 to TRBJ1-1; the D gene is possibly TRBD1 (5 bases). Germline loops: CDR1 SGHRS, CDR2 YFSETQ. V was trimmed by 4 bases and J by 3 bases, leaving 13 bases between them. The CDR3 sequence is 14 residues long. The CDR3 DNA reads as TGCGCCAGCAGCCCACGCAGGGTGGACACTGAAGCTTTCTTT. Amino acid sequence: CASSPRRVDTEAFF.

This chain uses TRBV9 with TRBJ2-7, with 9 bases matching TRBD1. V shed 0 bases and J 5 bases; nucleotides not matched to a gene: 6. The CDR3 spans 15 residues. Germline values: CDR1 SGDLS, CDR2 YYNGEE. The DNA of the CDR3 is TGTGCCAGCAGCGTAGCTGACAGGGGGGTCCACGAGCAGTACTTC. Its translation is CASSVADRGVHEQYF.

On this clone itself: This sample also contains other DNA sequences that code for the same CDR3. V and J are TRBV18 and TRBJ2-7; 8 positions match TRBD1. The CDR3 spans 13 residues. CDR1 is KGHSH, CDR2 LQKENI, per germline. The V gene end was trimmed by 4 bases and the J gene end by 5 bases; junction bases not matched to a gene: 4. The CDR3 region is CASSLTQGDEQYF. CDR3 bases: TGTGCCAGCTCACTAACACAGGGGGACGAGCAGTACTTC. Complete variable domain (other parts from reference TRBV18 and TRBJ2-7): NAGVMQNPRHLVRRRGQEARLRCSPMKGHSHVYWYRQLPEEGLKFMVYLQKENIIDESGMPKERFSAEFPKEGPSILRIQQVVRGDSAAYFCASSLTQGDEQYFGPGTRLTVT.

This clone came up once. The chain uses TRBV7-9 and TRBJ2-3; TRBD2 is a possible D gene (5 bases). The CDR3 contains 14 residues. Germline values: CDR1 SEHNR, CDR2 FQNEAQ (reference sequence). Trimming stripped 2 bases from V and 3 bases from J, with 9 bases between. CDR3 DNA sequence: TGTGCCAGCAGCTTAAGTCGGGGAACAGATACGCAGTATTTT. Protein sequence: CASSLSRGTDTQYF.

The chain combines TRBV29-1 with TRBJ2-7, with TRBD1 as a possible D gene (5 bases). The CDR3 totals 12 residues. Trimming shortened V by 1 base and J by 5 bases, and 9 bases separated the two germline ends. CDR1 and CDR2 (germline): SQVTM, ANQGSEA. The CDR3 sequence: CSVEGEGDEQYF. The CDR3 coding sequence is TGCAGCGTTGAAGGCGAAGGGGACGAGCAGTACTTC.

This chain links TRBV7-2 with TRBJ1-6; D uncertain. V dropped 1 base and J dropped 10 bases, with 20 bases sitting between them. CDR1 and CDR2 from the germline V gene are SGHTA and FQGNSA. This CDR3 has 17 residues. For the CDR3, the DNA is TGTGCCAGCAGCTTAGGGTTGAGAGCCCCCCGGGGATCACCCCTCCACTTT. It is translated as CASSLGLRAPRGSPLHF.

V usage is TRBV28 and J usage is TRBJ2-3; either TRBD1 or TRBD2 may supply D (6 bases each). Germline loops: CDR1 MDHEN, CDR2 SYDVKM. CDR3 length equals 15 residues. V was cut by 1 base and J by 4 bases, with 12 bases left in between. The CDR3: CASSLLFRGADTQYF. Here the CDR3 DNA reads TGTGCCAGCAGTTTATTGTTTAGGGGGGCAGATACGCAGTATTTT.

J is TRBJ2-7 and V is TRBV30; 10 bases map to TRBD1. The CDR3 spans 15 residues. Trimming took 0 bases from V and 1 from J; bases not matched to a gene: 3. Per germline, CDR1 GTSNPN and CDR2 SVGIG (reference sequence). The CDR3 bases are TGTGCCTGGAGTGTCCCGGGACAGGGGTCCTACGAGCAGTACTTC. Translating gives CAWSVPGQGSYEQYF.

The chain uses TRBV2 and TRBJ2-5, with D perhaps matching TRBD2 (6 bases). The V end was cut by 6 bases, the J end by 3 bases, with 11 bases between. Germline CDR1 is SNHLY and CDR2 is FYNNEI. The CDR3 contains 13 residues. CDR3 in DNA: TGTGCCAGCAGCCTGGGACTGAAAGAGACCCAGTACTTC. Its protein is CASSLGLKETQYF. Full variable domain (missing parts from reference TRBV2 and TRBJ2-5): EPEVTQTPSHQVTQMGQEVILRCVPISNHLYFYWYRQILGQKVEFLVSFYNNEISEKSEIFDDQFSVERPDGSNFTLKIRSTKLEDSAMYFCASSLGLKETQYFGPGTRLLVL.

The rearrangement joins TRBV6-5 to TRBJ2-2, with D unresolved. V lost 5 bases, J lost 5 bases, and 9 bases lay in between. CDR3 length equals 13 residues. Germline V gene lookup returns CDR1 MNHEY and CDR2 SVGAGI. The CDR3 bases are TGTGCCAGCAGTATGGTGGGGACCGGGGAGCTGTTTTTT. Translating gives CASSMVGTGELFF.

In DNA form, the CDR3 reads TGTGCCAGCACCCTACAGGGCTGGAATGAAAAACTGTTTTTT. As protein: CASTLQGWNEKLFF. The V gene is TRBV5-6, the J gene TRBJ1-4, with D maybe TRBD1 (6 bases). CDR3 length equals 14 residues. Germline V gene lookup returns CDR1 SGHDT and CDR2 YYEEEE. Deletions cut 6 bases from V and 5 bases from J, with 14 bases between.

This clone showed up just a few times. The chain combines TRBV19 with TRBJ1-2; 12 nucleotides match TRBD1. V was pared by 7 bases and J by 7 bases, with 7 bases of the junction left unmatched. The length of the CDR3 is 14 residues. CDR1 and CDR2 from the germline V gene are LNHDA and SQIVND (reference sequence). CDR3 nucleotide sequence: TGTGCCAGTAAAACCGGGACAGGGGGCACTGGCTACACCTTC. This gives the protein CASKTGTGGTGYTF.

The chain links TRBV5-1 to TRBJ2-2, with D hard to call. Germline V CDR1 and CDR2: SGHRS, YFSETQ. This CDR3 is 16 amino acids long. The V end was cut by 5 bases, the J end by 6 bases, with 20 bases between. The CDR3 sequence is CASRFHPDSIPGELFF. CDR3 sequence (DNA): TGCGCCAGCAGATTTCACCCCGATTCGATCCCCGGGGAGCTGTTTTTT.

The chain is built from TRBV18 and TRBJ2-5; TRBD2 matches 7 bases. The ends lost 3 bases at V and 5 bases at J; junction bases unmatched: 9. This CDR3 spans 15 amino acids. Germline CDR1 is KGHSH and CDR2 is LQKENI. The CDR3 DNA sequence: TGTGCCAGCTCACCGCCTCTGCGGGGGTTGGAGACCCAGTACTTC. This translates into CASSPPLRGLETQYF.